The 20 T cell receptor beta chains in this list originate from one sample, sequenced in a study of cytomegalovirus exposure and HLA in healthy donors. Method: immunoSEQ multiplex PCR; TCRdb's copy keeps in-frame clones and lacks some. The repertoire holds approximately 72,000 clones, roughly 94% seen once, with about 0.63% in the top ten. The specimen was PBMCs. The receptor set was obtained from a woman aged 18 to 35 in good health and CMV-seronegative.

The chain joins TRBV6-5 to TRBJ1-1; the D gene is possibly TRBD1 (5 bases). Trimming stripped 2 bases from V and 6 bases from J, with 13 bases between. This CDR3 is built from 14 residues. The germline CDR1 and CDR2 sequences are MNHEY and SVGAGI. The CDR3 here is CASSYTSGVSEAFF. In nucleotides, the CDR3 is TGTGCCAGCAGTTACACGTCGGGGGTTTCTGAAGCTTTCTTT.

This clone was observed a few times. V and J are TRBV6-1 and TRBJ2-2, with a possible D match to TRBD1 (5 bases). Germline V gives CDR1 MNHNS, CDR2 SASEGT. The CDR3 is 14 residues long. Trimming shortened V by 0 bases and J by 3 bases, and 5 bases separated the two germline ends. CDR3 region: CASSEAGDTGELFF. The CDR3 nucleotides read TGTGCCAGCAGTGAAGCAGGGGACACCGGGGAGCTGTTTTTT.

The chain joins TRBV5-6 to TRBJ1-2; 12 nucleotides align to TRBD1. The trim removed 1 base at V and 8 bases at J, leaving 9 bases unmatched. The CDR3 loop spans 16 amino acids. The V gene's germline CDR1 is SGHDT and CDR2 YYEEEE. CDR3 amino acids: CASSLYGTGGVGGYTF. CDR3 in DNA: TGTGCCAGCAGCTTGTACGGGACAGGGGGCGTAGGGGGCTACACCTTC.

The chain links TRBV7-2 to TRBJ2-7; D gene unclear. The CDR3 sequence is 12 residues long. Germline V gene sequence: CDR1 SGHTA, CDR2 FQGNSA. V was pared by 5 bases and J by 1 base, with 6 bases between. CDR3 bases: TGTGCCAGCAGCAGAACATCCTACGAGCAGTACTTC. It encodes CASSRTSYEQYF.

The chain combines TRBV2 with TRBJ1-5; no definite D call. Trimming left V 7 bases short and J 1 base short, with 11 bases between. Per the germline V gene, CDR1 is SNHLY and CDR2 is FYNNEI. The CDR3 has 14 amino acids. The CDR3 region is CASNNKRSNQPQHF. The CDR3 DNA follows: TGTGCCAGCAACAATAAGAGGAGCAATCAGCCCCAGCATTTT.

With regard to this clone: The missing conserved phenylalanine or tryptophan at the end of this CDR3 makes a read error likely. The V and J genes are TRBV28 and TRBJ1-2, with TRBD1 matching 7 bases. This CDR3 comprises 15 residues. Trimming took 8 bases from V and 0 from J; bases not matched to a gene: 9. CDR1 is MDHEN, CDR2 SYDVKM, per germline. The CDR3 region is CASSGGTAANYGYTL. The CDR3 bases are TGTGCCAGCTCTGGCGGGACAGCTGCTAACTATGGCTACACCCTC.

The chain couples TRBV6-1 to TRBJ2-7, with unresolved D. The CDR3 is made up of 13 amino acids. CDR1 is MNHNS and CDR2 is SASEGT in the germline V gene. Between the trimmed V and J ends, which lost 6 bases and 0 bases, there was a span of 9 bases. The CDR3 sequence is CASRIDISYEQYF. DNA of the CDR3: TGTGCCAGCAGGATCGACATCTCCTACGAGCAGTACTTC.

This clone showed up just once. The gene calls are TRBV10-2 and TRBJ2-2; 10 positions match TRBD2. The CDR3 has 13 residues. In germline, CDR1 is WSHSY, CDR2 SAAADI. The junction had 3 bases not matched to a gene; V was cut back by 7 bases and J by 7 bases. The CDR3 region is CASTRTSGGELFF. The CDR3 coding sequence is TGCGCCAGCACTAGGACTAGCGGCGGGGAGCTGTTTTTT.

The chain couples TRBV6-6 to TRBJ1-2; TRBD1 aligns across 10 bases. The CDR3 has 13 residues. V shed 5 bases and J 6 bases; nucleotides not matched to a gene: 3. Germline V gene sequence: CDR1 MNHNY, CDR2 SVGAGI (reference sequence). CDR3 in amino acids: CASSRQGADGYTF. The CDR3 bases are TGTGCCAGCAGTCGACAGGGGGCGGATGGCTACACCTTC.

The chain carries TRBV5-1 and TRBJ2-7; no clear D. Per germline, CDR1 SGHRS and CDR2 YFSETQ. The CDR3 has 14 residues. V lost 1 base and J lost 7, with 15 bases in between. The CDR3 region has the DNA TGCGCCAGCAGCTTGAAGATCTACCTAGGTGAGCAGTACTTC. Protein sequence: CASSLKIYLGEQYF.

The chain links TRBV11-2 to TRBJ2-3; possibly TRBD1 for D (6 bases). The germline gives CDR1 SGHAT, CDR2 FQNNGV. V lost 4 bases, J lost 4 bases, and 6 bases lay in between. This CDR3 contains 12 residues. The chain's CDR3 is CASSSGADTQYF. Written as DNA, the CDR3 is TGTGCCAGCAGCTCAGGGGCAGATACGCAGTATTTT.

The rearrangement joins TRBV11-2 to TRBJ1-3; D uncertain. Trimming stripped 5 bases from V and 0 bases from J, with 8 bases between. This CDR3 has 14 amino acids. CDR1 SGHAT and CDR2 FQNNGV come from the germline V gene. Written as DNA, the CDR3 is TGTGCCAGCAGCCCTAACCTCTCTGGAAACACCATATATTTT. Translating gives CASSPNLSGNTIYF.

This chain uses TRBV11-2 with TRBJ2-7, with D unresolved. CDR1 is SGHAT, CDR2 FQNNGV, per germline. This CDR3 has 15 residues. With 5 bases removed from V and 0 bases from J, the gap between germline ends came to 14 bases. In DNA form, the CDR3 reads TGTGCCAGCAGCCCCGTCCGCAGTTCCTCCTACGAGCAGTACTTC. It is translated as CASSPVRSSSYEQYF.

This clone was observed a single time. In DNA, the CDR3 is TGTGCCAGCAGTTTCCGCCCCACCCGACTTTCCTACGGCAAAAACATTCAGTACTTC. Amino acids: CASSFRPTRLSYGKNIQYF. This sequence joins TRBV28 and TRBJ2-4, with D hard to call. V was cut by 3 bases and J by 3 bases, with 24 bases left in between. The germline gives CDR1 MDHEN, CDR2 SYDVKM. The CDR3 extends over 19 amino acids.

DNA for the CDR3: TGTGCCAGCAGCTTCCACACAGGAGACGGCACAGATACGCAGTATTTT. Translation gives CASSFHTGDGTDTQYF. V and J are TRBV5-6 and TRBJ2-3; maybe TRBD1 (5 bases). The CDR3 consists of 16 residues. Germline assignment: CDR1 SGHDT and CDR2 YYEEEE. Trimming removed 2 bases at V and 1 base at J, with 14 bases between.

The chain employs TRBV20-1 and TRBJ1-3; D is unresolved. The CDR3 spans 11 residues. V gave up 6 bases and J gave up 2 bases, with 5 bases separating them. Germline loops: CDR1 DFQATT, CDR2 SNEGSKA (reference sequence). The CDR3 region has the DNA TGCAGTGCGAGCGCTGGAAACACCATATATTTT. Its protein product is CSASAGNTIYF.

This clone was found once. The chain is built from TRBV7-2 and TRBJ1-6; no firm D call. Trimming removed 5 bases from V and 6 bases from J, with 14 bases in between. Germline-derived CDR1 and CDR2 are SGHTA and FQGNSA. The CDR3 is 15 residues long. CDR3 sequence: CASSPRHPSNSPLHF. The CDR3 DNA is TGTGCCAGCAGCCCGAGACACCCCAGTAATTCACCCCTCCACTTT.

The gene calls are TRBV4-3 and TRBJ1-6, with 9 positions matching TRBD1. Germline V gives CDR1 LGHNA, CDR2 YSLEER. The CDR3 covers 15 residues. Trimming cost V 4 bases and J 7 bases; bases outside gene matches: 5. CDR3 sequence (DNA): TGCGCCAGCAGCCGAACGGGACAGGGAAATTCACCCCTCCACTTT. Protein product: CASSRTGQGNSPLHF.

The chain has TRBV7-2 and TRBJ1-3; TRBD1 matches at 9 bases. This CDR3 has 15 residues. Trimming at V came to 5 bases and at J to 1 base, leaving 3 bases not matched to a gene. The germline V gene has CDR1 SGHTA and CDR2 FQGNSA. CDR3 in DNA: TGTGCCAGCAGCGACAGGGGGGGTTCTGGAAACACCATATATTTT. Its translation: CASSDRGGSGNTIYF.

The V gene is TRBV7-6, the J gene TRBJ2-1, with 11 nucleotides matching TRBD2. From germline, CDR1 is SGHVS and CDR2 FNYEAQ. The J segment lost 10 bases and the V segment lost 1 base, leaving 6 bases of the junction unmatched. The CDR3 extends over 15 amino acids. Here the CDR3 reads CASSLGASGGREQFF. CDR3 nucleotide sequence: TGTGCCAGCAGCTTAGGGGCTAGCGGGGGGCGGGAGCAGTTCTTC.